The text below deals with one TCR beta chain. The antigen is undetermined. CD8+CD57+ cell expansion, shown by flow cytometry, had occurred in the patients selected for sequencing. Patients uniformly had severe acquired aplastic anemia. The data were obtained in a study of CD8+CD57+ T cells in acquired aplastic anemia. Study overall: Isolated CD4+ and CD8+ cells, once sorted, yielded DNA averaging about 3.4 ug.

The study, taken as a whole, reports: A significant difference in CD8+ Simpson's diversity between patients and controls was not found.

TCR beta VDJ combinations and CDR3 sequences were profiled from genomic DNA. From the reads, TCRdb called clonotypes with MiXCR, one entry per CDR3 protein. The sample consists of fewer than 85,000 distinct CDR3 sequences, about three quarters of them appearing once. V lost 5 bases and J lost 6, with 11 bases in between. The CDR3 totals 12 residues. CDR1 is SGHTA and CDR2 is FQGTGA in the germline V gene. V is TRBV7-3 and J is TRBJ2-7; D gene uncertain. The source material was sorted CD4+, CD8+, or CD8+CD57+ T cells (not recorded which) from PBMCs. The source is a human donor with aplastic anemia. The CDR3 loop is CASSGPSGEQYF. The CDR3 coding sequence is TGTGCCAGCAGCGGGCCCTCTGGCGAGCAGTACTTC.